This T cell receptor (beta chain) is drawn from a study of cytomegalovirus exposure and HLA in healthy donors. PCR employed 60 Vbeta and 13 Jbeta primers. Data came from immunoSEQ multiplex PCR; TCRdb stores just in-frame clones and leaves some out. In the table there are 95,000 to 150,000 clones, 65% to 75% of which are singletons. The TCR comes from a man aged 35-49 years in good health and CMV-seropositive. Sequencing input: PBMCs.

DNA for the CDR3: TGTGCCAGCAGTTTATCTCCGGGACTAGCCACAGATACGCAGTATTTT. Residues: CASSLSPGLATDTQYF. The chain carries TRBV28 and TRBJ2-3; 9 bases agree with TRBD2. The germline V gene encodes CDR1 MDHEN and CDR2 SYDVKM. The CDR3 is 16 residues long. J gave up 2 bases and V 1 base, and 4 bases lay outside the gene matches.